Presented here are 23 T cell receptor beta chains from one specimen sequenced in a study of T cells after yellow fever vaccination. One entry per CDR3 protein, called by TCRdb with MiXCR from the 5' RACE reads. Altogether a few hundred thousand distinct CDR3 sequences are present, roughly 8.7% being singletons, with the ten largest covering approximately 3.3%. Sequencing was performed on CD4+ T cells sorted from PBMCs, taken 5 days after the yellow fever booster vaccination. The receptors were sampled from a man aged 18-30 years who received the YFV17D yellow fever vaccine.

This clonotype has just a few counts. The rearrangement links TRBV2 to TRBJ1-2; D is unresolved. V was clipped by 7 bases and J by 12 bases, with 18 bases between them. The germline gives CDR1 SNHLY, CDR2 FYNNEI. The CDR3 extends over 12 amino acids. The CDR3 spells CASTIRTTYDTF. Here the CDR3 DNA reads TGTGCCAGCACGATTCGGACGACCTATGACACCTTC.

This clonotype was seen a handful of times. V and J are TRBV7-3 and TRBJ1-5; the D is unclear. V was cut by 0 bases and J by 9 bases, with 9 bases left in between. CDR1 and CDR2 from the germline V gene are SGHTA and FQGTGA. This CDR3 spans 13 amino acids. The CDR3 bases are TGTGCCAGCAGCTTAACGTACGAAGCGCCCCAGCATTTT. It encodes CASSLTYEAPQHF.

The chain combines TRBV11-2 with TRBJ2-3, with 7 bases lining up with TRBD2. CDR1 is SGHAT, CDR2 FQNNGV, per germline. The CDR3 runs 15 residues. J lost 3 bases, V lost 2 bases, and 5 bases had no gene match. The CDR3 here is CASSLSSGVTDTQYF. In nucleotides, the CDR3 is TGTGCCAGCAGCTTATCCAGCGGGGTAACAGATACGCAGTATTTT.

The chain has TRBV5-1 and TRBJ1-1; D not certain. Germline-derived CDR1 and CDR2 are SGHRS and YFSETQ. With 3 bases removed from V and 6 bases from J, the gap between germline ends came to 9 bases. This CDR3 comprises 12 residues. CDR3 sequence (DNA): TGCGCCAGCAGCTCGGATATGGCTGAAGCTTTCTTT. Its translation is CASSSDMAEAFF.

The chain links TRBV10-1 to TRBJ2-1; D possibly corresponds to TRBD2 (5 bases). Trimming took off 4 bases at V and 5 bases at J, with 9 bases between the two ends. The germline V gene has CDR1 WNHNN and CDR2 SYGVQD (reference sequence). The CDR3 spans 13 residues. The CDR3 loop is CASSVGDHNEQFF. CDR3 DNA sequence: TGCGCCAGCAGTGTGGGAGATCACAATGAGCAGTTCTTC.

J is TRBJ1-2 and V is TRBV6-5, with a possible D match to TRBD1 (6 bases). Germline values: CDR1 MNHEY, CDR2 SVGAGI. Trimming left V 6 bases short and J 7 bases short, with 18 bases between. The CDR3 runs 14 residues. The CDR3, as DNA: TGTGCCAGCAGGGCGCCGGCAGGGGCGGGTGGCTACACCTTC. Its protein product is CASRAPAGAGGYTF.

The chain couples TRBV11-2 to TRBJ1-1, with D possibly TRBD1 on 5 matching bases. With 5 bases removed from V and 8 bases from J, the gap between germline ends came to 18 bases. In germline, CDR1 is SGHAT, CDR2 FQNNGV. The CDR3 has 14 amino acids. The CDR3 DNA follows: TGTGCCAGCAGCCTAACCGACAGCGGGATGGAAGCTTTCTTT. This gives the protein CASSLTDSGMEAFF.

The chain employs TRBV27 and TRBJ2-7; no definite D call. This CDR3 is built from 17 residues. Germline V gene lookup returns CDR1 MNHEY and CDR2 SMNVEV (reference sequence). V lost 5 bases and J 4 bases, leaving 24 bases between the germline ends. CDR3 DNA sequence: TGTGCCAGCAGTCAAGCGACGGCTGTGGCAGGCTTATACGAGCAGTACTTC. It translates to CASSQATAVAGLYEQYF.

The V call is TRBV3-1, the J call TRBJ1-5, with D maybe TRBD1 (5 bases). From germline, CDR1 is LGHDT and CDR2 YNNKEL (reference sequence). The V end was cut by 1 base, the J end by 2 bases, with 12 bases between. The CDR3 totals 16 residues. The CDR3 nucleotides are TGTGCCAGCAGCCAAGCAGGGTCGACGGGCAATCAGCCCCAGCATTTT. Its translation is CASSQAGSTGNQPQHF.

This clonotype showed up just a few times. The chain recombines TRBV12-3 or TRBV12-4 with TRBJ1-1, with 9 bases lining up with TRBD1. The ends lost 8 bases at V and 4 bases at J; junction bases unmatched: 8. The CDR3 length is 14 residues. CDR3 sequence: CASGAGTGPTEAFF. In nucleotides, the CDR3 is TGTGCCAGCGGAGCCGGGACAGGGCCCACTGAAGCTTTCTTT.

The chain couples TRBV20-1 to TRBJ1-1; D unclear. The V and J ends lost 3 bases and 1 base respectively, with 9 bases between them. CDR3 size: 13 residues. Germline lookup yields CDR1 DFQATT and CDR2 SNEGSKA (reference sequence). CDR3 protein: CSARGSTNTEAFF. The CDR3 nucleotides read TGCAGTGCTAGGGGCAGCACGAACACTGAAGCTTTCTTT.

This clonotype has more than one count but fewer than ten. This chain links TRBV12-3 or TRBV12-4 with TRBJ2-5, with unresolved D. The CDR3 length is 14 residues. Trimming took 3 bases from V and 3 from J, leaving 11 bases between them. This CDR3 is CASSFWVREETQYF. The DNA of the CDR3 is TGTGCCAGCAGTTTTTGGGTTCGCGAAGAGACCCAGTACTTC.

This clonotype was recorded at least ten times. The CDR3, as DNA: TGCAGTGCTCCTCTCAAGACAGGGACCACACAGGATACGCAGTATTTT. This encodes CSAPLKTGTTQDTQYF. The V call is TRBV20-1, the J call TRBJ2-3; 7 nucleotides agree with TRBD1. The CDR3 is made up of 16 amino acids. Unmatched junction bases numbered 17, after V lost 5 bases and J lost 6 bases. Germline values: CDR1 DFQATT, CDR2 SNEGSKA (reference sequence).

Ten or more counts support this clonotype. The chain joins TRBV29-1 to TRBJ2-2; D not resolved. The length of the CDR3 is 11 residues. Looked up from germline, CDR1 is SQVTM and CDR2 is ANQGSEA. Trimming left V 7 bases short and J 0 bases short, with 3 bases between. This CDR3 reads CSGTNTGELFF. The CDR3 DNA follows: TGCAGCGGGACGAACACCGGGGAGCTGTTTTTT.

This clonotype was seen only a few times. The DNA of the CDR3 is TGTGCCAGCTCAGGTCAGTCATCAGGAACTGAAGCTTTCTTT. Protein sequence: CASSGQSSGTEAFF. V usage is TRBV18 and J usage is TRBJ1-1, with D hard to call. V lost 5 bases, J lost 5 bases, and 15 bases lay in between. This CDR3 comprises 14 residues. CDR1 and CDR2 (germline): KGHSH, LQKENI.

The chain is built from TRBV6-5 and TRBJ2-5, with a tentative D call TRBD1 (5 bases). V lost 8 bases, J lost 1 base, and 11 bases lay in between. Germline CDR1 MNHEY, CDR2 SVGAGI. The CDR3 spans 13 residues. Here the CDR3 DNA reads TGTGCCAGCGGTAGGCAGGGCCAAGAGACCCAGTACTTC. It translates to CASGRQGQETQYF.

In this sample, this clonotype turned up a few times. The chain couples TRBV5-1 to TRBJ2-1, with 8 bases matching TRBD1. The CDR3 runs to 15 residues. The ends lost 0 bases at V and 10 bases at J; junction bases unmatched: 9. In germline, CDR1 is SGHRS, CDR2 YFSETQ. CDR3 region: CASSLAPSGGVEQFF. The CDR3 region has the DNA TGCGCCAGCAGCTTGGCCCCCTCAGGGGGCGTAGAGCAGTTCTTC.

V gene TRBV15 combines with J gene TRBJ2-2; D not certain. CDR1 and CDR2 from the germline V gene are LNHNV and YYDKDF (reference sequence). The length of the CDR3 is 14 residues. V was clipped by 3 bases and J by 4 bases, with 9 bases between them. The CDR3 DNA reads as TGTGCCACCAGCAGGGAACTGGTCACCGGGGAGCTGTTTTTT. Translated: CATSRELVTGELFF.

The CDR3 coding sequence is TGTGCCAGCAGCTTAATCGGGACAGGGGCAATCTCGGATGGCTACACCTTC. Amino acids: CASSLIGTGAISDGYTF. V is TRBV7-2 and J is TRBJ1-2; 10 bases agree with TRBD1. The germline gives CDR1 SGHTA, CDR2 FQGNSA. With V trimmed by 2 bases and J by 6 bases, 12 bases remained unmatched. The CDR3 consists of 17 residues.

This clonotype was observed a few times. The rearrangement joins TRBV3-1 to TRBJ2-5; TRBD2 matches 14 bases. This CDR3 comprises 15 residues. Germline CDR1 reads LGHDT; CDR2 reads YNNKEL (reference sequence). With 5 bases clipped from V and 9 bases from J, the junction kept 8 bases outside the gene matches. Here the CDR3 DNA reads TGTGCCAGCAGCGGACGGACTAGCGGGGGGAGATCCCAGTACTTC. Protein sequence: CASSGRTSGGRSQYF.

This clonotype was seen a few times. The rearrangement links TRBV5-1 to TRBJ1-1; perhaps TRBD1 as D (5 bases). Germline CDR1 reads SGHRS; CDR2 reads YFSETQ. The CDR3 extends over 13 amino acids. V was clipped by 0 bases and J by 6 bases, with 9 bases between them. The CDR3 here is CASSLVPGAEAFF. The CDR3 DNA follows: TGCGCCAGCAGCTTGGTTCCGGGGGCTGAAGCTTTCTTT.

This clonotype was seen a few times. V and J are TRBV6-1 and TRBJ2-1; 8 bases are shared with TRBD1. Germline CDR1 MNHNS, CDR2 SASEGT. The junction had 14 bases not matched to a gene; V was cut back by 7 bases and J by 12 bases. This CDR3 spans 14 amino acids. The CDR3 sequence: CASKKNPSTGGQFF. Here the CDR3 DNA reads TGTGCCAGCAAAAAGAACCCTAGTACAGGGGGGCAGTTCTTC.

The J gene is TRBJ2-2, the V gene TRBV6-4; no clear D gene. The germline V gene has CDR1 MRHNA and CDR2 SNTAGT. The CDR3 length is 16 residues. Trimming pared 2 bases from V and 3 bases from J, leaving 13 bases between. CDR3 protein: CASSDPISMYTGELFF. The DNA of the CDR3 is TGTGCCAGCAGTGACCCAATTTCGATGTACACCGGGGAGCTGTTTTTT.